This record looks at one T cell receptor (beta chain) sequence and its context. This clonotype came up many times. Its antigen remains undetermined. No quality values exist for individual bases; no much larger clone is one base distant. The TCR beta CDR3 regions were amplified from the RNA transcripts. The first round of RT-PCR for the TCR CDR3 was performed with the HTBI primer set and the Qiagen OneStep RT-PCR kit. A second multiplex PCR round built the libraries, followed by size selection and purification. Libraries were sequenced paired-end with 100 bp reads on an Illumina HiSeq2000. The original methods were these. SOAPnuke was used to process the raw data, throwing out any read that contained adapters or uncalled bases, had a mean Phred below 15, or lacked an exact constant-primer or identifier match. COPE v1.2.5 was used to merge the high-quality paired reads, and each unique nucleotide sequence was defined as a clonotype. MiTCR v1.1 was used to align the clonotypes against IMGT TRBV, TRBD and TRBJ reference segments. The analysis included only V-J combinations with a frequency above 0.0001, which together covered approximately 99% of the repertoires. A TCS score was defined as the ratio of F50 (clonal expansion) to E x V (chaos), with BLOSUM62-based TCRdist applied between CDR3 peptides within each V-J. Welch's t-statistics and random forest reduced some 510 V-J features to 10 to 15, which were used in a naive Bayes classifier (R e1071). Using fastp trimming at Q25 and MiXCR clonotype assembly, TCRdb reanalyzed the public sequencing data and kept in-frame beta chains. Rows are combined by CDR3 protein, so each entry shows the most common genes and DNA. The authors' filters were not applied to this entry. This sample has about half a million distinct CDR3 sequences in its table, and about 16% of those were observed once. Around 28% of the sample goes to the ten largest clones.

The sample comes from a study of T cells in Graves' hyperthyroidism and ophthalmopathy (dated 2019 in TCRdb). Study-level background: Peripheral blood was sampled at the time of initial diagnosis, prior to any treatment. To identify distinguishing TCR V-J signatures, a discovery cohort of about a hundred patients was used, comprising 40 to 45 with Graves' ophthalmopathy and around 57 with stable Graves' hyperthyroidism. An independent validation cohort of under 20 hyperthyroidism patients and 17 patients who later progressed to ophthalmopathy tested prospective prediction of ophthalmopathy. The 90 to 100 discovery patients were randomly split 7:3 into training and test sets. In addition, the study compared T-cell repertoires in thyroid tissue and in blood from a handful of Graves' hyperthyroidism patients. Once sampling was done, hyperthyroidism patients were given methimazole at a starting dose of 30 mg daily, whereas ophthalmopathy patients were given high-dose intravenous methylprednisolone. According to the paper, TCR Vbeta CDR3 sequencing was carried out on roughly 130 peripheral blood samples, which came from approximately 43 ophthalmopathy, 70 to 80 hyperthyroidism and roughly 17 progressor patients.

Here is what the overall study found, with its caveats: A model built on a 13 V-J signature distinguished ophthalmopathy from stable hyperthyroidism, reaching 85% to 90% sensitivity and around 82% specificity in cross-validation and 80%/75% in testing. During validation, the model predicted progression to ophthalmopathy a median of around 6 months ahead of onset, with more than 60% sensitivity and around 72% specificity. Most expanded thyroid clonotypes (frequency above 0.001) were also detected in blood, a finding suggesting that blood repertoires may reflect thyroid immune responses. No statistical method was used to set the sample size in advance, and investigators knew the group allocation.

CDR1 and CDR2 (SGHDT, YYEEEE) derive from the germline V gene. The cysteine opens and the phenylalanine closes a CDR3 of 15 amino acids. Solely the CDR3 DNA is kept, with 45 bases framed from the first base. Compared with germline, V lacks 0 bases and J lacks 4 bases; bases without a gene match: 6. Moderately to severely active disease, a Clinical Activity Score of at least 3, a NOSPECS grade of at least 4, and a duration under 3 months were present in ophthalmopathy patients. Any patient with an uncontrolled infection, another autoimmune disease, pregnancy or lactation was excluded. Diagnoses were based on clinical symptoms, serum thyroxine and TRAb, thyroid ultrasound and orbital computed tomography. PBMCs were separated from roughly 9.3 ml of fresh peripheral blood using Ficoll-Paque density gradient centrifugation. Trizol reagent was used to extract total RNA, and RNA quality was then checked on an Agilent 2100 Bioanalyzer.

The sequence derives from a woman in her 30s with Graves' ophthalmopathy. The rearrangement combines TRBV5-6 with TRBJ1-1; 7 central bases correspond to TRBD1. The specimen was blood. Here the CDR3 is given as CASSLATGLGTEAFF. The DNA sequence is given as TGTGCCAGCAGCTTGGCGACAGGGCTTGGCACTGAAGCTTTCTTT.